This T cell receptor (beta chain) was found in a study of T-cell reconstitution after alpha-beta-depleted transplantation in children. Study observations and caveats: One year after transplant, T-cell counts and diversity came mostly from newly produced T cells. About two months after transplant, alpha-beta T cells reportedly came from several hundred expanded graft clones. At day 60, the high TCRbeta diversity found in some patients originated from recipient T cells and thymic progenitors that had survived.

Germline CDR1 and CDR2: WNHNN and SYGVQD (reference sequence). This CDR3 spans 13 amino acids. Concerning this clonotype: Its antigen is unidentified. Sequence at one end of the junction differs from germline and may be a read error.

The TCRbeta library incorporated unique molecular identifiers. From the PCR reads, TCRdb called clonotypes with MiXCR, one entry per CDR3 protein. The sample carries about 290,000 distinct CDR3 sequences, roughly 8.2% recorded once. This sequence originates from a female patient aged 2-10 years who had a stem cell transplant for Fanconi anemia, so the T cells may come from the graft donor. Sequenced here: peripheral blood, sampled 360 days after TCRalphabeta/CD19-depleted stem cell transplant. The chain is built from TRBV10-1 and TRBJ2-7; 9 bases are a match to TRBD1. The CDR3 protein is CASSPGQGYEQCF. The CDR3 DNA is TGCGCCAGCAGTCCGGGACAGGGTTACGAGCAGTGCTTC.